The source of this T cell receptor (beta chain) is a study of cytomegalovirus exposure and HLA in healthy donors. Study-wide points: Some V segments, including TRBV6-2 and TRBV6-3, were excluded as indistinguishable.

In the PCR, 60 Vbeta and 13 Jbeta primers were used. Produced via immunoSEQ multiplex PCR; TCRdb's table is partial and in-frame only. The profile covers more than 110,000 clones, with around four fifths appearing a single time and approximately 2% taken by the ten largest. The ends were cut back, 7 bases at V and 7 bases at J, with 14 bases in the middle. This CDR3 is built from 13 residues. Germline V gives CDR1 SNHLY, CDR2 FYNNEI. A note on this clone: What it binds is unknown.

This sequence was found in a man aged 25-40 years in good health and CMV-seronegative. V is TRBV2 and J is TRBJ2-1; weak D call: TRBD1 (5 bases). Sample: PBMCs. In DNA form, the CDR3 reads TGTGCCAGCATGAGAATAGGGGTGAATGAGCAGTTCTTC. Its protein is CASMRIGVNEQFF.